This T cell receptor beta chain emerged from a study of cytomegalovirus exposure and HLA in healthy donors. This CDR3 has 22 residues. The PCR contained 60 Vbeta and 13 Jbeta primers. Sequenced by immunoSEQ multiplex PCR; TCRdb stores in-frame clones only, minus some. This sample has some 250,000 clones, with 82% found just once. The source of this sequence is a woman aged 40 to 49 in good health and CMV-seropositive. The chain joins TRBV21-1 to TRBJ1-3; the table gives TRBD1 as D, unverified against the DNA. TRBV21-1 counts as a pseudogene. Sequencing used PBMCs. CDR3 protein: CASSKRYESRDRGLSSGNTIYF. The CDR3 DNA reads TGTGCCAGCAGCAAACGTTATGAATCGAGGGACAGGGGCCTAAGCTCTGGAAACACCATATATTTT.